This entry lists 11 T cell receptor beta chains sequenced from one sample in a study of human T cells and chemical hapten exposure. Time point given: patch test 2, 6 weeks after DPC sensitization. Treatment defined: therapeutic diphenylcyclopropenone sensitization with weekly scalp DPC. TCRdb re-called the RACE reads with MiXCR, one entry per CDR3 protein. The table has roughly 120,000 distinct CDR3 sequences, less than 10% seen once. Material: whole blood, obtained in connection with sensitization to the hapten diphenylcyclopropenone (DPC). The receptors shown here come from a woman in her 40s with alopecia areata. Some clones in this sample may be carry-over from other donors' samples.

V gene TRBV20-1 combines with J gene TRBJ2-3; 8 bases map to TRBD2. The CDR3 is 16 residues long. Germline V gives CDR1 DFQATT, CDR2 SNEGSKA (reference sequence). J gave up 1 base and V 6 bases, and 12 bases lay outside the gene matches. The chain's CDR3 is CSAELTGGPGTDTQYF. CDR3 in DNA: TGCAGTGCGGAACTCACGGGGGGGCCGGGCACAGATACGCAGTATTTT.

This clonotype was detected only a few times. The chain joins TRBV3-1 to TRBJ2-3, with unresolved D. Per the germline V gene, CDR1 is LGHDT and CDR2 is YNNKEL (reference sequence). V was cut by 3 bases and J by 11 bases, with 12 bases left in between. The CDR3 totals 12 residues. The CDR3 bases are TGTGCCAGCAGCCACCCCCCGGGTCAGCAGTATTTT. It yields the protein CASSHPPGQQYF.

This clonotype turned up a few times. This rearrangement joins TRBV4-2 to TRBJ2-1, with a weak D call TRBD1 (5 bases). This CDR3 has 18 residues. The germline V gene encodes CDR1 LGHNA and CDR2 YNFKEQ. Trimming took off 4 bases at V and 1 base at J, with 20 bases between the two ends. The CDR3 bases are TGTGCCAGCAGCCCGACTGGTCTTTTGGCAGGGTCCTACAATGAGCAGTTCTTC. Its protein product is CASSPTGLLAGSYNEQFF.

The chain couples TRBV7-9 to TRBJ2-5, with 10 bases identical to TRBD2. This CDR3 has 14 residues. The germline V gene has CDR1 SEHNR and CDR2 FQNEAQ (reference sequence). Germline trimming cut 5 bases from V and 5 bases from J; bases unmatched to any gene: 5. The CDR3 nucleotides are TGTGCCAGCAGCGCGAGCGGGGGGGTGGAGACCCAGTACTTC. This codes for CASSASGGVETQYF.

A remark on this clonotype: A read error may be the cause here, since a much bigger clone is one base away. The chain uses TRBV20-1 and TRBJ2-3, with a possible D match to TRBD1 (7 bases). This CDR3 has 15 residues. Germline V gives CDR1 DFQATT, CDR2 SNEGSKA (reference sequence). This chain's CDR3 is CSAPGGGYSTDTQCF. CDR3 sequence (DNA): TGCAGTGCCCCCGGAGGGGGCTATTCCACAGATACGCAGTGTTTT.

This clonotype came up many times. The chain is built from TRBV12-2 and TRBJ1-2. TRBV12-2 is a recognized pseudogene. CDR3 length: 17 residues. The CDR3 region is CASRFIGPSPSDYGYTF. CDR3 DNA: TGTGCAAGTCGCTTTATCGGGCCCTCGCCTTCGGACTATGGCTACACCTTC.

This clonotype has a count of ten or more. A junction end diverges from the germline sequence, so it may reflect a read error. V and J are TRBV7-7 and TRBJ2-3, with a weak D call TRBD2 (5 bases). The CDR3 spans 14 residues. Germline values: CDR1 SSHAT, CDR2 FNYEAQ (reference sequence). The CDR3 region has the DNA TGTGCTAGCAGCTTCCGGGATCTCACAGATACGCAGTATTTT. It is translated as CASSFRDLTDTQYF.

This clonotype was counted between two and nine times. The V and J genes are TRBV7-2 and TRBJ1-3, with D tentatively TRBD1 (6 bases). V lost 1 base and J lost 7, with 14 bases in between. The CDR3 runs to 15 residues. Germline V gives CDR1 SGHTA, CDR2 FQGNSA. CDR3: CASSLVSGAANTIYF. The CDR3 region has the DNA TGTGCCAGCAGCTTAGTGTCAGGGGCTGCGAACACCATATATTTT.

The V gene is TRBV6-5, the J gene TRBJ1-6; D gene uncertain. The CDR3 sequence is 13 residues long. Per germline, CDR1 MNHEY and CDR2 SVGAGI. V gave up 6 bases and J gave up 9 bases, with 12 bases separating them. In DNA, the CDR3 is TGTGCCAGCAGCCAGGTTATAATTTCACCCCTCCACTTT. Translated, it gives CASSQVIISPLHF.

This clonotype was counted many times. V gene TRBV10-3 combines with J gene TRBJ2-1; 8 positions agree with TRBD2. The V gene end was trimmed by 2 bases and the J gene end by 13 bases; junction bases not matched to a gene: 16. The CDR3 length is 16 residues. The germline gives CDR1 ENHRY, CDR2 SYGVKD. The DNA for the CDR3 is TGTGCCATCAGTGAGCCGGCGGGGGGTCACCAGGCTCTCCAGTTCTTC. Translation: CAISEPAGGHQALQFF.

This clonotype was recorded a few times. V and J are TRBV2 and TRBJ2-5, with 12 bases lining up with TRBD2. The CDR3 is 15 residues long. Germline CDR1 is SNHLY and CDR2 is FYNNEI. V trimming: 8 bases; J trimming: 2 bases; junction bases outside the gene matches: 6. In DNA, the CDR3 is TGTGCCAGCGTCCGGACTAGCGGGGTACAAGAGACCCAGTACTTC. Its protein product is CASVRTSGVQETQYF.